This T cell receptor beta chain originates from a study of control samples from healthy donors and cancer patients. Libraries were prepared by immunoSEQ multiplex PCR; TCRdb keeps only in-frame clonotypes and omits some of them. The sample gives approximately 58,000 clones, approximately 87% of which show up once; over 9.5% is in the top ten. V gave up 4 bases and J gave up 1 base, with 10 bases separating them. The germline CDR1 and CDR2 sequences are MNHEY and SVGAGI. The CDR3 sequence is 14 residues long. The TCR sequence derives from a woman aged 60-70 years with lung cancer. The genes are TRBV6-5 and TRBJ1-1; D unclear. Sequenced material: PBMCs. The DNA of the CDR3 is TGTGCCAGCAGTTTCGCCAACAGGAACACTGAAGCTTTCTTT. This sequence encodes CASSFANRNTEAFF.